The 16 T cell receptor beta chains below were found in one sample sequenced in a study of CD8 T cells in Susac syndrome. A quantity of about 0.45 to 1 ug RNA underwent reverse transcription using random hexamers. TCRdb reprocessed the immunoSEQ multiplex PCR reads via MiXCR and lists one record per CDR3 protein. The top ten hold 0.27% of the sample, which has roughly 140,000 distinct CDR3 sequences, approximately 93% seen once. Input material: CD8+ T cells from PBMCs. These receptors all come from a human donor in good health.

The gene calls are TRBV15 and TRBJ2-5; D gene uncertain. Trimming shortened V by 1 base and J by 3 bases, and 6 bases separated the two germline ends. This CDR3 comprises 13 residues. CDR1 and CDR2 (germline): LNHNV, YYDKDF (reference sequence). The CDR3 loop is CATSRVFEETQYF. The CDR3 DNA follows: TGTGCCACCAGCAGAGTCTTTGAAGAGACCCAGTACTTC.

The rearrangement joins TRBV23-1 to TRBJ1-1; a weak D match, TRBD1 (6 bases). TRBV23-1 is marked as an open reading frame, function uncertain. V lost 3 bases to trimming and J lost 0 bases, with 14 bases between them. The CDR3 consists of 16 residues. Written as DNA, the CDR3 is TGCGCCAGCAGTCAGCTATGGGACAAAATGAACACTGAAGCTTTCTTT. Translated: CASSQLWDKMNTEAFF.

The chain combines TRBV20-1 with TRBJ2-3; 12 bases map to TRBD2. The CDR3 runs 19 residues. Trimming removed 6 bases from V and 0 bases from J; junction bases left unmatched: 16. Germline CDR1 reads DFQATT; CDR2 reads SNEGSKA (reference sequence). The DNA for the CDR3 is TGCAGTGCCCCCAAGACTAGCGGGAGTACGATGTGGAGCACAGATACGCAGTATTTT. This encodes CSAPKTSGSTMWSTDTQYF.

This CDR3 reads CSARSSGELFF. The CDR3 coding sequence is TGCAGCGCCCGATCGTCCGGGGAGCTGTTTTTT. The chain joins TRBV29-1 to TRBJ2-2; D gene ambiguous. Between the trimmed V and J ends, which lost 7 bases and 6 bases, there was a span of 9 bases. Germline loops: CDR1 SQVTM, CDR2 ANQGSEA. The CDR3 has 11 residues.

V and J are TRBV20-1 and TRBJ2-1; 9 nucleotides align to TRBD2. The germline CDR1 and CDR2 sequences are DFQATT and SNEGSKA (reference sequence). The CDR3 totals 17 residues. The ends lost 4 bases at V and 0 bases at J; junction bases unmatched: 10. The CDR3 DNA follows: TGCAGTGCTACCGGGACTAGCCCACCGAGCTCCTACAATGAGCAGTTCTTC. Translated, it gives CSATGTSPPSSYNEQFF.

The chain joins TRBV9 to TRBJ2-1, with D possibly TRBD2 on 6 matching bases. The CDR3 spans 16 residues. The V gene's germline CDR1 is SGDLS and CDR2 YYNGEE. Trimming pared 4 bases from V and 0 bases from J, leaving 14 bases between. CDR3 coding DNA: TGTGCCAGCAGCCCGGATGGGGGGAGCTCCTACAATGAGCAGTTCTTC. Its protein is CASSPDGGSSYNEQFF.

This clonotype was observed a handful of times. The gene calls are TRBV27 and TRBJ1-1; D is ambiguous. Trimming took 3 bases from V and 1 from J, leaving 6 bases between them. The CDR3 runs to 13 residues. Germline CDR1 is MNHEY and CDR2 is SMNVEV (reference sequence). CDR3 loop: CASSLGRNTEAFF. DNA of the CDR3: TGTGCCAGCAGTTTGGGAAGGAACACTGAAGCTTTCTTT.

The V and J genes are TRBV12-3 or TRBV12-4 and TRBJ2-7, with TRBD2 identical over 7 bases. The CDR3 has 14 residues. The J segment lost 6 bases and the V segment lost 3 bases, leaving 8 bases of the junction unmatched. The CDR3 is CASSLGRGGSEQYF. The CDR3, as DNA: TGTGCCAGCAGTTTGGGCCGTGGCGGGAGCGAGCAGTACTTC.

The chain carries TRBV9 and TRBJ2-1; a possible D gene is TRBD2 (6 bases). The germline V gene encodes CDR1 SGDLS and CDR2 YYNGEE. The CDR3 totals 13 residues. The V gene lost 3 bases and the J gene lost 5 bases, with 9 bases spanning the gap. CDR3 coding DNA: TGTGCCAGCAGCGGGGGAGGAAACAATGAGCAGTTCTTC. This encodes CASSGGGNNEQFF.

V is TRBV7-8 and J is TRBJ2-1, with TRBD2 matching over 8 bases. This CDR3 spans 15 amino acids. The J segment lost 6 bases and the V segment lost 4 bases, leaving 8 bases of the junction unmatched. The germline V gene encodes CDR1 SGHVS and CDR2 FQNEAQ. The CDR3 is CASSSGLVTSNEQFF. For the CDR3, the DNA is TGTGCCAGCAGCTCGGGACTAGTAACTAGCAATGAGCAGTTCTTC. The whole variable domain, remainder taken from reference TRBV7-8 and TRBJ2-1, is GAGVSQSPRYKVAKRGQDVALRCDPISGHVSLFWYQQALGQGPEFLTYFQNEAQLDKSGLPSDRFFAERPEGSVSTLKIQRTQQEDSAVYLCASSSGLVTSNEQFFGPGTRLTVL.

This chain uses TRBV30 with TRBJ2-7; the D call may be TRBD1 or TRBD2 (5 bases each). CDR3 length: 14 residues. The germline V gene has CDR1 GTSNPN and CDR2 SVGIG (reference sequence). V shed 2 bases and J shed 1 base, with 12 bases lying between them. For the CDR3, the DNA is TGTGCCTGGAGTTCTGGGGGTAGGTCCTACGAGCAGTACTTC. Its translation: CAWSSGGRSYEQYF.

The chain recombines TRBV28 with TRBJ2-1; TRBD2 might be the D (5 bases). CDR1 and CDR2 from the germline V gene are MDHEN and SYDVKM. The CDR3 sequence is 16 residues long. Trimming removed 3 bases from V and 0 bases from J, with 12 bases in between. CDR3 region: CASSLGERSSYNEQFF. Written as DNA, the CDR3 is TGTGCCAGCAGTTTGGGAGAACGAAGCTCCTACAATGAGCAGTTCTTC.

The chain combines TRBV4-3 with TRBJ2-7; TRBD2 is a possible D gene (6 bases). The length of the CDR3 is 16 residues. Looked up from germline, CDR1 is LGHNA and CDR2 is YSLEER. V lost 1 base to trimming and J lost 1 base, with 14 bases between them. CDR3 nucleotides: TGCGCCAGCAGCCAAGGCACGGGGGTTCCTTCCTACGAGCAGTACTTC. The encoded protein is CASSQGTGVPSYEQYF.

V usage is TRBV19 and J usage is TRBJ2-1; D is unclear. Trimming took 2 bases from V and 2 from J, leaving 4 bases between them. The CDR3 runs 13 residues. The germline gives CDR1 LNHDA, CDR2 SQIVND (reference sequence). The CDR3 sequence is CASSILAYNEQFF. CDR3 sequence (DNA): TGTGCCAGTAGTATATTGGCCTACAATGAGCAGTTCTTC.

The CDR3 protein is CASSYEAGGPVYEQFF. As DNA, the CDR3 is TGTGCCAGCAGTTACGAAGCGGGAGGGCCAGTCTATGAGCAGTTCTTC. The chain couples TRBV6-5 to TRBJ2-1; TRBD2 matches at 10 bases. V was pared by 2 bases and J by 8 bases, with 9 bases of the junction left unmatched. CDR1 is MNHEY, CDR2 SVGAGI, per germline. The CDR3 runs to 16 residues.

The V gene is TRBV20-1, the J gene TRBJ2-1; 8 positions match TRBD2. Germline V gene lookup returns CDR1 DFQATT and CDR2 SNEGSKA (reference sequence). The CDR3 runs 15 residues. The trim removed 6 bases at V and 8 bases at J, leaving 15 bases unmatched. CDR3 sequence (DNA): TGCAGTGCGGCCGGGACTAGAGGGATGGGTTATGAGCAGTTCTTC. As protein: CSAAGTRGMGYEQFF.